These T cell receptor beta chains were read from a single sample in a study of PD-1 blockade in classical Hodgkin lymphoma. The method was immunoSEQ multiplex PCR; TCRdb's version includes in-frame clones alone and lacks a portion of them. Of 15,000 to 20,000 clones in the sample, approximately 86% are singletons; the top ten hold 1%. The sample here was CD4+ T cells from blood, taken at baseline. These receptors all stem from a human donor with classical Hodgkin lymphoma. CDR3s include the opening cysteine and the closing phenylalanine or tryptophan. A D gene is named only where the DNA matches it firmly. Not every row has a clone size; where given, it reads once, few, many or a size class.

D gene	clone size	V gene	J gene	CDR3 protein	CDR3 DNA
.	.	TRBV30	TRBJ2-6	CGSARSGANVLTF	TGCGGGTCCGCGCGGTCTGGGGCCAACGTCCTGACTTTC
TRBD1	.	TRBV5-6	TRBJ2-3	CASSLIGTGGTDTQYF	TGTGCCAGCAGCTTGATCGGGACAGGGGGAACAGATACGCAGTATTTT
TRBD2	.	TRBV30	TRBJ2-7	CAWSVAGAYEQYF	TGTGCCTGGAGTGTCGCGGGAGCCTACGAGCAGTACTTC
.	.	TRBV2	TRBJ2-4	CASSEISGLAKNIQYF	TGTGCCAGCAGTGAAATCTCGGGTTTAGCCAAAAACATTCAGTACTTC
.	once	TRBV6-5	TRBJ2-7	CASSWIGTPDIEQYF	TGTGCCAGCAGTTGGATCGGGACCCCTGATATCGAGCAGTACTTC
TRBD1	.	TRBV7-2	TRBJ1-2	CASTPGQGGYGYTF	TGTGCCAGCACCCCGGGACAGGGTGGGTATGGCTACACCTTC
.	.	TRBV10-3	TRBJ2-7	CAISGTLPAQGGGEQYF	TGTGCCATCAGTGGGACCCTACCGGCCCAGGGGGGCGGCGAGCAGTACTTC
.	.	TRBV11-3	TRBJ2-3	CASSAEGRDTDTQYF	TGTGCCAGCAGCGCAGAAGGCCGGGACACAGATACGCAGTATTTT
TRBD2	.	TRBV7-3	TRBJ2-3	CASILPEREAWDTQYF	TGTGCCAGCATACTTCCGGAGCGGGAGGCATGGGATACGCAGTATTTT
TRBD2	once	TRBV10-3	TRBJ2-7	CAISDPRGLAGVLSYEQYF	TGTGCCATCAGTGATCCACGAGGACTAGCGGGAGTATTATCCTACGAGCAGTACTTC
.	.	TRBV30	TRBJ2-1	CAWSVRNLRERWYNEQFF	TGTGCCTGGAGTGTACGGAATTTGAGGGAGCGGTGGTACAATGAGCAGTTCTTC
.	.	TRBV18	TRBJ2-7	CASSPLVGHYEQYF	TGTGCCAGCTCACCACTAGTAGGGCATTACGAGCAGTACTTC
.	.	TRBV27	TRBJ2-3	CASSPYGTSDTQYF	TGTGCCAGCAGTCCTTATGGGACAAGCGATACGCAGTATTTT
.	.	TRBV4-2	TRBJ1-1	CASSLVGQGPNTEAFF	TGTGCCAGCAGCTTGGTAGGGCAGGGGCCGAACACTGAAGCTTTCTTT